These 10 T cell receptor beta chains share one sample of origin, sequenced in a study of shared clonotypes between healthy human individuals (dated by TCRdb to the early 2020s). Library generation was performed with the immunoSEQ multiplex PCR assay. TCRdb stores this immuneACCESS table with in-frame sequences only. Part of the clones is absent; in the studies checked, under half of the shortfall reflects unresolved V genes, and no reason is known for the rest. The sample table lists some 480,000 clones, around 80% of them with a count of one. 9.5% to 15% of the sample goes to the ten largest clones. The source material was PBMCs. The receptor source for this set is a middle-aged woman in good health. Some clones in this sample may be carry-over from other donors' samples.

This chain uses TRBV18 with TRBJ2-7, with 8 bases lining up with TRBD2. Per germline, CDR1 KGHSH and CDR2 LQKENI. The CDR3 consists of 15 residues. Trimming took 4 bases from V and 2 from J; bases not matched to a gene: 7. This CDR3 is CASSLNSGTAYEQYF. The CDR3 DNA sequence: TGTGCCAGCTCACTGAATAGCGGGACCGCCTACGAGCAGTACTTC.

The V and J genes are TRBV27 and TRBJ2-5, with 10 bases identical to TRBD2. In germline, CDR1 is MNHEY, CDR2 SMNVEV (reference sequence). V gave up 4 bases and J gave up 5 bases; unmatched junction bases: 4. The CDR3 extends over 14 amino acids. The CDR3 region is CASSSSTSGETQYF. The CDR3 nucleotides are TGTGCCAGCAGTTCGTCGACTAGCGGGGAGACCCAGTACTTC.

The chain recombines TRBV29-1 with TRBJ2-7; 14 bases map to TRBD2. The CDR3 has 16 amino acids. Trimming at V came to 1 base and at J to 5 bases, leaving 7 bases not matched to a gene. The germline V gene encodes CDR1 SQVTM and CDR2 ANQGSEA. The CDR3: CSVEASGLAGVDEQYF. As DNA, the CDR3 is TGCAGCGTTGAAGCTTCGGGACTAGCGGGAGTCGACGAGCAGTACTTC.

J is TRBJ1-3 and V is TRBV5-1; TRBD1 is a possible D gene (5 bases). Germline V gene sequence: CDR1 SGHRS, CDR2 YFSETQ. V was trimmed by 3 bases and J by 0 bases, leaving 19 bases between them. The CDR3 spans 18 residues. The CDR3 sequence: CASSSGDRYLSSGNTIYF. In DNA, the CDR3 is TGCGCCAGCAGCTCTGGGGACCGGTACTTAAGCTCTGGAAACACCATATATTTT.

J is TRBJ2-1 and V is TRBV4-1; 11 bases map to TRBD2. V trimming: 0 bases; J trimming: 10 bases; junction bases outside the gene matches: 11. CDR1 and CDR2 from the germline V gene are MGHRA and YSYEKL. The CDR3 extends over 17 amino acids. The chain's CDR3 is CASSQEVELAGVSEQFF. CDR3 coding DNA: TGCGCCAGCAGCCAAGAGGTCGAACTAGCGGGAGTGAGCGAGCAGTTCTTC.

Concerning this clone itself: Relative to the germline gene, one junction end is altered; a read error may explain this. The sample contains more than one DNA sequence encoding this CDR3. The chain is built from TRBV27 and TRBJ2-5; a possible D gene is TRBD1 (5 bases). Germline V lookup: CDR1 MNHEY, CDR2 SMNVEV (reference sequence). This CDR3 is 13 amino acids long. Here the CDR3 reads CASSRRVQETQYF. The CDR3 DNA reads as TGCGCCAGCAGTCGCAGGGTTCAAGAGACCCAGTACTTC.

The chain is built from TRBV7-2 and TRBJ2-2; 8 bases are a match to TRBD1. The CDR3 covers 17 residues. Germline lookup yields CDR1 SGHTA and CDR2 FQGNSA. Germline trimming cut 1 base from V and 5 bases from J; bases unmatched to any gene: 9. In DNA form, the CDR3 reads TGTGCCAGCAGCTTAGACCCGGGACAGGTATTTACCGGGGAGCTGTTTTTT. This codes for CASSLDPGQVFTGELFF. Combining the CDR3 with reference TRBV7-2 and TRBJ2-2 gives the whole variable domain GAGVSQSPSNKVTEKGKDVELRCDPISGHTALYWYRQSLGQGLEFLIYFQGNSAPDKSGLPSDRFSAERTGGSVSTLTIQRTQQEDSAVYLCASSLDPGQVFTGELFFGEGSRLTVL.

Points on this clone: This may come from a read error, since a much larger clone is one base off. The chain recombines TRBV30 with TRBJ2-6; no clear D. Germline V CDR1 and CDR2: GTSNPN, SVGIG (reference sequence). The CDR3 length is 13 residues. V gave up 5 bases and J gave up 3 bases, with 8 bases separating them. In DNA, the CDR3 is TGTGCCTGGGGTACGGGTGGGGCCAACGTCCTGACTTTC. It yields the protein CAWGTGGANVLTF.

This clone was recorded only once. V is TRBV2 and J is TRBJ2-7; perhaps D is TRBD1 or TRBD2 (7 bases each). This CDR3 has 16 amino acids. Germline V gives CDR1 SNHLY, CDR2 FYNNEI. V was shortened by 9 bases and J by 0 bases, with 21 bases between the two germline ends. The CDR3 nucleotides read TGTGCCAGTAGGGGGCTAGCGGTAACTGACTCCTACGAGCAGTACTTC. This translates into CASRGLAVTDSYEQYF.

This clone showed up just a few times. The genes are TRBV14 and TRBJ2-7; D not resolved. Trimming shortened V by 4 bases and J by 5 bases, and 18 bases separated the two germline ends. The CDR3 totals 15 residues. Germline loops: CDR1 SGHDN, CDR2 FVKESK. The CDR3 reads CASSPIPTVFHEQYF. The CDR3 nucleotides read TGTGCCAGCAGCCCCATCCCTACGGTGTTCCACGAGCAGTACTTC.